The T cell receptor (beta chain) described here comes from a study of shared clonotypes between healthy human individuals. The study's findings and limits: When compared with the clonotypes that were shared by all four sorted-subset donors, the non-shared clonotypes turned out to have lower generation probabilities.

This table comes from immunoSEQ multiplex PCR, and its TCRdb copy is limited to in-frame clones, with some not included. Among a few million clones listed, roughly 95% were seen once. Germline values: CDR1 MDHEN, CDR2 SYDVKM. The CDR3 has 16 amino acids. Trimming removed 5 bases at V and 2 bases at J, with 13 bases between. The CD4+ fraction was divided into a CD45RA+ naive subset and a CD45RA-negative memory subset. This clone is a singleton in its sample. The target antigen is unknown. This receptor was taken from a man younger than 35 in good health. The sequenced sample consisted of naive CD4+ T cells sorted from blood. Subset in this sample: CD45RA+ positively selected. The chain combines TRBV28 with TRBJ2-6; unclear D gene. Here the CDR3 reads CASSPLLGPGANVLTF. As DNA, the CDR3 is TGTGCCAGCAGTCCCCTTTTGGGCCCTGGGGCCAACGTCCTGACTTTC.